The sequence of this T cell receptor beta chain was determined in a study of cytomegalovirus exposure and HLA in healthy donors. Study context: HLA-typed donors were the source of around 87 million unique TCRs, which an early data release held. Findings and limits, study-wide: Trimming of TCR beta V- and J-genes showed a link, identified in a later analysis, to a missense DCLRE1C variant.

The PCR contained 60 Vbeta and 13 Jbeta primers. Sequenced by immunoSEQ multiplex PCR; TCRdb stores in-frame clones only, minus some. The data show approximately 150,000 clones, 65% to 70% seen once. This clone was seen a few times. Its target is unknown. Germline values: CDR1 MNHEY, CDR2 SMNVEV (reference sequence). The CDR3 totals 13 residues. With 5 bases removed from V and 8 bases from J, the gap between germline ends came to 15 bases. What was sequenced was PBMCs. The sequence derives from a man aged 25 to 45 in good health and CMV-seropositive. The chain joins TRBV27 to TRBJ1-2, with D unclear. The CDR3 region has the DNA TGTGCCAGCAGTGCGGGAGCGGGCGTAGGCTACACCTTC. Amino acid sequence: CASSAGAGVGYTF.